The rows below give T cell receptor beta chains drawn from one sample of a study of T cell responses to AZD1222 COVID-19 vaccine. Profiling relied on immunoSEQ multiplex PCR, and the TCRdb table lists in-frame clones only, not all of them. This table has roughly 180,000 clones, 94% appearing once. Source: peripheral blood, taken on day 0 of AZD1222 vaccination. These receptors all come from an adult in good health. The CDR3 runs from the conserved cysteine through the conserved F or W. A D gene is named only where the DNA matches it firmly. Not all rows give a size; the values are once, few, many and, for expanded clones, a class.

v_gene	len	abundance	d_gene	j_gene	CDR3nt	CDR3aa
TRBV15	13	.	.	TRBJ1-1	TGTGCCACCAGCGCGGGCTTGAACACTGAAGCTTTCTTT	CATSAGLNTEAFF
TRBV5-4	14	.	.	TRBJ2-5	TGTGCCAGCAGCGGAGGGACAGTCCAAGAGACCCAGTACTTC	CASSGGTVQETQYF
TRBV27	15	.	TRBD1	TRBJ2-7	TGTGCCAGCAGTTACTCCGGGACAGGGGCTTGGGAGCAGTACTTC	CASSYSGTGAWEQYF
TRBV30	12	.	.	TRBJ2-5	TGTGCCTGGAGTTACAGGGAGGGGACCCAGTACTTC	CAWSYREGTQYF
TRBV2	13	once	.	TRBJ2-7	TGTGCCAGCATGCCAACTCTTAGCTACGAGCAGTACTTC	CASMPTLSYEQYF
TRBV5-5	16	.	TRBD2	TRBJ2-7	TGTGCCAGCACGCGGGAGGCCCTTATTGGCCTCTACGAGCAGTACTTC	CASTREALIGLYEQYF
TRBV6-5	16	.	.	TRBJ1-3	TGTGCCAGCAGTTCACAGGGTTTACGATCTGGAAACACCATATATTTT	CASSSQGLRSGNTIYF
TRBV24-1	18	.	TRBD1	TRBJ2-2	TGTGCCACCAGTGACCCTCCCGGGACAGCCAGCCGAACCGGGGAGCTGTTTTTT	CATSDPPGTASRTGELFF
TRBV19	16	.	.	TRBJ2-5	TGTGCCAGTAGTTCAAATTCGAGAACCCGCGAAGGGACCCAGTACTTC	CASSSNSRTREGTQYF
TRBV27	13	.	.	TRBJ1-2	TGTGCCAGCAGTTTAAAAGGCCTTGGAGGCTACACCTTC	CASSLKGLGGYTF
TRBV7-9	13	.	.	TRBJ2-6	TGTGCCAGCAGCGTTGACGGGGCCAACGTCCTGACTTTC	CASSVDGANVLTF
TRBV4-1	14	.	.	TRBJ2-3	TGCGCCAGCAGCCACGTGGGACCCCGCGATACGCAGTATTTT	CASSHVGPRDTQYF
TRBV11-3	13	.	.	TRBJ2-1	TGTGCCAGCAGCTTTGGGGGGCGGAATGAGCAGTTCTTC	CASSFGGRNEQFF
TRBV3-1/TRBV3-2	13	.	.	TRBJ2-3	TGTGCCAGCAGAGGGACGCCTCTCGATACGCAGTATTTT	CASRGTPLDTQYF
TRBV27	13	.	.	TRBJ1-6	TGTGCCAGCAGTTTATTCTATAATTCACCCCTCCACTTT	CASSLFYNSPLHF
TRBV28	15	.	.	TRBJ1-2	TGTGCCAGCAGTTTTGGGGTGGCGCGGGGCTATGGCTACACCTTC	CASSFGVARGYGYTF
TRBV4-2	18	few	TRBD2	TRBJ2-5	TGTGCCAGCAGCCAAGCCGTCGCGGGACTAGGCTCTGAAGAGACCCAGTACTTC	CASSQAVAGLGSEETQYF
TRBV28	13	.	.	TRBJ1-5	TGTGCCAGCAGCCGACGGTCCAATCAGCCCCAGCATTTT	CASSRRSNQPQHF
TRBV19	14	.	.	TRBJ1-3	TGTGCCAGTAGCCTCTTCTTCTCTGGAAACACCATATATTTT	CASSLFFSGNTIYF
TRBV2	14	.	.	TRBJ2-7	TGTGCCAGCAGTGAGGACAGACACTCCTACGAGCAGTACTTC	CASSEDRHSYEQYF
TRBV27	13	.	.	TRBJ1-1	TGTGCCAGCAGACTGTCCGACGCACCTGAAGCTTTCTTT	CASRLSDAPEAFF
TRBV14	12	.	.	TRBJ1-4	TGTGCCAGCAGCCAACTCTCGAATCGACTGTTTTTT	CASSQLSNRLFF
TRBV10-1	16	.	.	TRBJ2-7	TGCGCCAGCAGTGAGTCGATTTTTGCCGGACCCTACGAGCAGTACTTC	CASSESIFAGPYEQYF
TRBV30	14	.	.	TRBJ1-1	TGTGCCTGGAGCGACAGAAGTATGAACACTGAAGCTTTCTTT	CAWSDRSMNTEAFF
TRBV19	18	.	TRBD2	TRBJ2-1	TGTGCCAGTAGACAACTAGCGGGAGTATTAAGTCTGGATTATGAGCAGTTCTTC	CASRQLAGVLSLDYEQFF
TRBV19	15	.	.	TRBJ1-1	TGTGCCAGTAGCCCAATGATCGGGCAAAACACTGAAGCTTTCTTT	CASSPMIGQNTEAFF
TRBV28	13	.	.	TRBJ2-1	TGTGCCAGCAAACGGGACTTATACAATGAGCAGTTCTTC	CASKRDLYNEQFF
TRBV5-1	14	.	.	TRBJ2-7	TGCGCCAGCTCCACCCGGAGTGGCTCCTACGAGCAGTACTTC	CASSTRSGSYEQYF
TRBV7-6	17	.	TRBD2	TRBJ2-2	TGTGCCAGCAGCCCGACTAGCGGGAGGGCGGAAACCGGGGAGCTGTTTTTT	CASSPTSGRAETGELFF
TRBV24-1	14	.	.	TRBJ2-2	TGTGCCACCAGTGAGAGGGAGAGGTCCGGGGAGCTGTTTTTT	CATSERERSGELFF
TRBV13	15	.	TRBD1	TRBJ1-2	TGTGCCAGCAGCTTAGGCAGGGGGGGTACCTATGGCTACACCTTC	CASSLGRGGTYGYTF
TRBV27	13	.	.	TRBJ1-5	TGTGCCAGCAGTTTATCAGTGGGTCAGCCCCAGCATTTT	CASSLSVGQPQHF
TRBV5-8	17	.	TRBD2	TRBJ2-7	TGTGCCAGCAGCTCCCGTTTCGGCGAGCGGGAGAGCAGGTGGCAGTACTTC	CASSSRFGERESRWQYF
TRBV2	15	.	TRBD2	TRBJ2-1	TGTGCCAGCAACGGGGTAGCGGGGGCCTACAATGAGCAGTTCTTC	CASNGVAGAYNEQFF
TRBV4-1	12	.	.	TRBJ1-5	TGCGCCAGCAGCCAAATAGATCAGCCCCAGCATTTT	CASSQIDQPQHF
TRBV11-2	12	.	.	TRBJ1-1	TGTGCCAGCAGCTTTGGGTTAAGTGAAGCTTTCTTT	CASSFGLSEAFF
TRBV4-1	15	.	.	TRBJ1-1	TGCGCCAGCAGCCAAGTAGGGGGTGAGGGCACTGAAGCTTTCTTT	CASSQVGGEGTEAFF
TRBV3-1/TRBV3-2	16	.	TRBD1	TRBJ2-7	TGTGCCAGCAGCCAAGTTAGCGGGACAGGGGGTAAAGAGCAGTACTTC	CASSQVSGTGGKEQYF
TRBV28	14	once	.	TRBJ1-6	TGTGCCAGTTATGGCGGGTCCTATAATTCACCCCTCCACTTT	CASYGGSYNSPLHF
TRBV6-5	13	.	.	TRBJ1-1	TGTGCCAGCAGTTACGACCGGGGCACTGAAGCTTTCTTT	CASSYDRGTEAFF
TRBV27	13	.	TRBD1	TRBJ2-7	TGTGCCAGCAGTCCGGACAGGAGGTACGAGCAGTACTTC	CASSPDRRYEQYF
TRBV4-1	17	.	.	TRBJ2-1	TGCGCCAGCAGCCAAGATCTCTTAGGGAGCTCCTACAATGAGCAGTTCTTC	CASSQDLLGSSYNEQFF
TRBV27	11	.	.	TRBJ1-1	TGTGCCACATCTTCAGGGACTGAAGCTTTCTTT	CATSSGTEAFF
TRBV3-1/TRBV3-2	15	.	.	TRBJ1-5	TGTGCCAGCAGCCAGGGTCGGCTTAGCAATCAGCCCCAGCATTTT	CASSQGRLSNQPQHF
TRBV10-1	13	.	.	TRBJ2-2	TGCGCCAGCAGTGAGCGCTCTTCCGGGGAGCTGTTTTTT	CASSERSSGELFF
TRBV5-1	13	.	.	TRBJ1-1	TGCGCCAGCAGCCTCGAGATGAACACTGAAGCTTTCTTT	CASSLEMNTEAFF
TRBV19	15	once	.	TRBJ2-5	TGTGCCAGTAGTATCGAAGCGAGTACCCAAGAGACCCAGTACTTC	CASSIEASTQETQYF
TRBV13	15	.	.	TRBJ1-3	TGTGCCAGCAGCTTAGTCGGGGAGAGAGGAAACACCATATATTTT	CASSLVGERGNTIYF
TRBV19	14	.	.	TRBJ2-1	TGTGCCAGTAGCCTGGGTCGAGTAGCGAATGAGCAGTTCTTC	CASSLGRVANEQFF
TRBV4-1	15	.	TRBD1	TRBJ1-4	TGCGCCAGCAGCCTAGGGGACAGGGATAATGAAAAACTGTTTTTT	CASSLGDRDNEKLFF
TRBV25-1	13	.	.	TRBJ1-1	TGTGCCAGCACCGGACTGTTGAACACTGAAGCTTTCTTT	CASTGLLNTEAFF
TRBV2	14	.	.	TRBJ1-1	TGTGCCAGCAGGGCCGAGAGGGATTCGTCTGAAGCTTTCTTT	CASRAERDSSEAFF
TRBV28	13	.	TRBD1	TRBJ1-2	TGTGCCAGCAGTTTTGACAGGGACTATGGCTACACCTTC	CASSFDRDYGYTF